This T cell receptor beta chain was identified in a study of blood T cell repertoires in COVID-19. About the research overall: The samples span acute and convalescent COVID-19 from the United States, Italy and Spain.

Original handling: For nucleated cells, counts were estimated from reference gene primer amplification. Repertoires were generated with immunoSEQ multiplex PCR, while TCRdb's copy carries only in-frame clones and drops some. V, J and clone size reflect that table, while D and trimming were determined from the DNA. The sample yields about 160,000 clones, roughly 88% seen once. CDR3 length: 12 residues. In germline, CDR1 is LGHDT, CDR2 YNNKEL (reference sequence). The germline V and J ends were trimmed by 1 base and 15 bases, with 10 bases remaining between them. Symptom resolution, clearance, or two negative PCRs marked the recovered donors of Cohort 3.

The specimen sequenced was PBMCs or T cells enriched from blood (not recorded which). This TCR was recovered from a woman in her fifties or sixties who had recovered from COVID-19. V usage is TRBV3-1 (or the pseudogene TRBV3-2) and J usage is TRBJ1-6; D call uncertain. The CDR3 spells CASSQAAQSLHF. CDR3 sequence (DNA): TGTGCCAGCAGCCAAGCTGCACAGAGCCTCCACTTT.